This T cell receptor (beta chain) was found in a study of blood T cell repertoires in COVID-19. Study-wide background: Samples taken during acute and convalescent COVID-19 were collected in the United States, Italy and Spain.

Cohort allocation depended upon clinical history that participants reported. Original processing methods: The authors estimated nucleated cell counts from reference gene primer amplification. Repertoires were generated with immunoSEQ multiplex PCR, while TCRdb's copy carries only in-frame clones and drops some. Clone size and V and J calls were adopted from that table, with D and trimming inferred from the DNA. Of approximately 260,000 clones listed, roughly 86% are singletons. Trimming removed 2 bases at V and 1 base at J, with 5 bases between. CDR3 length: 13 residues. This clone came up a few times.

The source material was PBMCs or T cells enriched from blood (not recorded which). J is TRBJ1-1 and V is TRBV12-3 or TRBV12-4; D unclear. This sequence originates from a woman aged 40-49 years with acute COVID-19. This CDR3 reads CASSLPGNTEAFF. The DNA of the CDR3 is TGTGCCAGCAGTTTACCAGGGAACACTGAAGCTTTCTTT.